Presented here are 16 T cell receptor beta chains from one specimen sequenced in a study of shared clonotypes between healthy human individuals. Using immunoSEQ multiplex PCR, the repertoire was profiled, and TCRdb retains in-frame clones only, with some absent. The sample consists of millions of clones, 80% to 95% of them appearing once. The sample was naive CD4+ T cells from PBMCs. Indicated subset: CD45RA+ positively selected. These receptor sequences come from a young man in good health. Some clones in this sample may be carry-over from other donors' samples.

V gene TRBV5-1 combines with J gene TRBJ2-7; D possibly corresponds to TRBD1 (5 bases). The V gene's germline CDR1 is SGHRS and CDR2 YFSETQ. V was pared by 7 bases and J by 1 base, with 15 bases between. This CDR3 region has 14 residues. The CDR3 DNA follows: TGCGCCAGCTCCCGACAGCCGATGTCCTACGAGCAGTACTTC. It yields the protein CASSRQPMSYEQYF.

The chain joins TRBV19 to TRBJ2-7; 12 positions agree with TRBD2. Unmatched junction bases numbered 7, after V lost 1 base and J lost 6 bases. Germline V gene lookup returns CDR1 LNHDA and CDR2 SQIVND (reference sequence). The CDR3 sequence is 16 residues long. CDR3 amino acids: CASSIALAGGPIEQYF. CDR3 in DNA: TGTGCCAGTAGTATAGCTCTAGCGGGAGGGCCGATCGAGCAGTACTTC. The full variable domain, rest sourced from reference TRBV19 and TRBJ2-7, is DGGITQSPKYLFRKEGQNVTLSCEQNLNHDAMYWYRQDPGQGLRLIYYSQIVNDFQKGDIAEGYSVSREKKESFPLTVTSAQKNPTAFYLCASSIALAGGPIEQYFGPGTRLTVT.

Here the CDR3 DNA reads TGTGCCAGTATGGGGACAGGGTCGAGGCCCACTGAAGCTTTCTTT. It specifies CASMGTGSRPTEAFF. The rearrangement links TRBV19 to TRBJ1-1; TRBD1 aligns across 9 bases. Germline CDR1 LNHDA, CDR2 SQIVND (reference sequence). After removal of 7 bases from V and 4 bases from J, the junction contained 10 bases not matched to a gene. There are 15 residues in the CDR3.

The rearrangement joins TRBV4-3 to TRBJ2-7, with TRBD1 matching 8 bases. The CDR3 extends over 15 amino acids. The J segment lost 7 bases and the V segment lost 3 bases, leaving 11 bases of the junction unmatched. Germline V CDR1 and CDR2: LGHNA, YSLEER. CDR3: CASSHRTGWSGEQYF. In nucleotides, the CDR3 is TGCGCCAGCAGCCATAGGACAGGGTGGAGCGGTGAGCAGTACTTC.

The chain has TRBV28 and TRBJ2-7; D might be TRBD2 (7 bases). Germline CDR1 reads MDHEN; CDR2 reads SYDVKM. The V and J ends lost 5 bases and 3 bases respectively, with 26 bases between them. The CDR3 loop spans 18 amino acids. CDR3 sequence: CASSESGFRGALHYEQYF. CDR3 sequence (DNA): TGTGCCAGCAGTGAGTCGGGGTTCCGGGGGGCGCTTCACTACGAGCAGTACTTC. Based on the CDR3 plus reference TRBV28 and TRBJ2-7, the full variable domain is DVKVTQSSRYLVKRTGEKVFLECVQDMDHENMFWYRQDPGLGLRLIYFSYDVKMKEKGDIPEGYSVSREKKERFSLILESASTNQTSMYLCASSESGFRGALHYEQYFGPGTRLTVT.

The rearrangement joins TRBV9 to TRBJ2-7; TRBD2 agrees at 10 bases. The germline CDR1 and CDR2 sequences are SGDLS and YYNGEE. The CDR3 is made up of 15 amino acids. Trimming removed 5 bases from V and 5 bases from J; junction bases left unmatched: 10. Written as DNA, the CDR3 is TGTGCCAGCAGTTACCGAATAGCGGGAGGTCACGAGCAGTACTTC. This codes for CASSYRIAGGHEQYF.

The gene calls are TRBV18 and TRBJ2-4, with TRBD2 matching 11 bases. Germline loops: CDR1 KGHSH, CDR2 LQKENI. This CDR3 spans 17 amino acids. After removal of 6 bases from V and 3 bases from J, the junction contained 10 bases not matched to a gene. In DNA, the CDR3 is TGTGCCAGCTCCCCGACTAGCGGGATTGATAGCAAAAACATTCAGTACTTC. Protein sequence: CASSPTSGIDSKNIQYF.

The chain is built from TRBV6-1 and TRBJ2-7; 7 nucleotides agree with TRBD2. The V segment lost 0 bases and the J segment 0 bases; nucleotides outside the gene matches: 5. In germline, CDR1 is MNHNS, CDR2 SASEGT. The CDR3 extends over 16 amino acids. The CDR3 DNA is TGTGCCAGCAGTGAAGCGATGAGCGGGGCCTCCTACGAGCAGTACTTC. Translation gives CASSEAMSGASYEQYF.

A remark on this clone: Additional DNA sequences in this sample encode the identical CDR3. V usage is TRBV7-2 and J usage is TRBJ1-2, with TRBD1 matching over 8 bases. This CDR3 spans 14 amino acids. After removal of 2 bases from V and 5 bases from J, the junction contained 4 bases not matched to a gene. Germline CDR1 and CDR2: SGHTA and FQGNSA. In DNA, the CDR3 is TGTGCCAGCAGCTTAACAGGGGGAAATTATGGCTACACCTTC. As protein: CASSLTGGNYGYTF.

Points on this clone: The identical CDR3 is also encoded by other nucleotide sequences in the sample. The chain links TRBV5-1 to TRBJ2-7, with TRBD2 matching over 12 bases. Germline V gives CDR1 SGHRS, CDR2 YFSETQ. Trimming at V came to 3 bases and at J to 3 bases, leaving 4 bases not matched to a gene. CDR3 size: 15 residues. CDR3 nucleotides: TGCGCCAGCAGCTCCGGACTAGCGGGAAGCTACGAGCAGTACTTC. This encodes CASSSGLAGSYEQYF.

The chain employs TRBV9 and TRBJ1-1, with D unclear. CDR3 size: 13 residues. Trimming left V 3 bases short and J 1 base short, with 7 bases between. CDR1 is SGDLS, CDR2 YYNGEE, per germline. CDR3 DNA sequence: TGTGCCAGCAGCGGATTTGCGAACACTGAAGCTTTCTTT. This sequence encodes CASSGFANTEAFF.

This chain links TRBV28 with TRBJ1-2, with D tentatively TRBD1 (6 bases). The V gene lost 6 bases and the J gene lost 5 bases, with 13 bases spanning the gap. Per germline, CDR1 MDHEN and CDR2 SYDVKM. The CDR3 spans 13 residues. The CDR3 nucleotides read TGTGCCAGCAGATTGACAGGCCTATATGGCTACACCTTC. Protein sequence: CASRLTGLYGYTF.

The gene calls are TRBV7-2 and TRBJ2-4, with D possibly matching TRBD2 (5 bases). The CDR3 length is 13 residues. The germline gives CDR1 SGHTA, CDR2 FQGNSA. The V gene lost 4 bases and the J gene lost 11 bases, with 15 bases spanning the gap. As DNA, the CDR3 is TGTGCCAGCAGCTCGGACTCCCGGAAGGTTCAGTACTTC. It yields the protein CASSSDSRKVQYF.

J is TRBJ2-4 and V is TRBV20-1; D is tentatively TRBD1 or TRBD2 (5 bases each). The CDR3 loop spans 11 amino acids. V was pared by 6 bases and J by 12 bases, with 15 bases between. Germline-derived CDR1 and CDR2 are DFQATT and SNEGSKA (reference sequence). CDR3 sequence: CSASRRDDQYF. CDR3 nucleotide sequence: TGCAGTGCGTCGCGCCGGGACGATCAGTACTTC.

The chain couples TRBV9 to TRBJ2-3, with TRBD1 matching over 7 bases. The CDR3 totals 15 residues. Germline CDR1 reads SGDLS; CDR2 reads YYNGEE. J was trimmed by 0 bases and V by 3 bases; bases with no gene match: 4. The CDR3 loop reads CASSAGTVSTDTQYF. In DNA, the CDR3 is TGTGCCAGCAGCGCCGGGACAGTCAGCACAGATACGCAGTATTTT.

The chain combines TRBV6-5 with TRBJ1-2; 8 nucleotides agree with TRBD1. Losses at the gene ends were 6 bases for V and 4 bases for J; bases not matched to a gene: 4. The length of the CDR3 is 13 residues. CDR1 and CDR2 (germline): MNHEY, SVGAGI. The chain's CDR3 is CASSPDRAYGYTF. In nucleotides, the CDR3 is TGTGCCAGCAGCCCGGACAGGGCCTATGGCTACACCTTC.